These 23 T cell receptor beta chains share one sample of origin, sequenced in a study of blood T cell repertoires in COVID-19. TCRdb's table, derived via immunoSEQ multiplex PCR, lists solely in-frame clones and lacks some. The top ten hold less than 4% of the sample, which has fewer than 300,000 clones, more than 65% seen once. Sequencing was done on a sample of peripheral blood. Receptors originate from a young woman with acute or convalescent COVID-19.

The chain has TRBV2 and TRBJ2-1; 10 positions agree with TRBD1. The CDR3 is made up of 15 amino acids. Germline V gives CDR1 SNHLY, CDR2 FYNNEI. J lost 8 bases, V lost 2 bases, and 6 bases had no gene match. The CDR3 sequence is CASSERGQGLYEQFF. The CDR3 DNA reads TGTGCCAGCAGTGAACGGGGACAGGGGCTATATGAGCAGTTCTTC.

The CDR3 DNA reads TGTGCCAGTAGCCGATCCTTAAGACAGGGGCAAAAAGAGACCCAGTACTTC. This gives the protein CASSRSLRQGQKETQYF. The genes are TRBV19 and TRBJ2-5; 8 nucleotides align to TRBD1. Germline CDR1 LNHDA, CDR2 SQIVND (reference sequence). There are 17 residues in the CDR3. J lost 3 bases, V lost 6 bases, and 15 bases had no gene match.

This rearrangement joins TRBV20-1 to TRBJ2-7, with a possible D match to TRBD1 (5 bases). CDR1 and CDR2 from the germline V gene are DFQATT and SNEGSKA (reference sequence). Deletions cut 3 bases from V and 7 bases from J, with 22 bases between. The CDR3 runs 15 residues. CDR3 region: CSASIPPGITTEQYF. CDR3 bases: TGCAGTGCTAGTATCCCCCCAGGGATCACGACTGAGCAGTACTTC.

This chain uses TRBV9 with TRBJ2-1; 9 bases are a match to TRBD1. V dropped 4 bases and J dropped 9; count of bases not matched to a gene: 14. The V gene's germline CDR1 is SGDLS and CDR2 YYNGEE. This CDR3 is 16 amino acids long. CDR3 DNA sequence: TGTGCCAGCAGCCCCCACCCCGGACAGGGGTCCCCTGAGCAGTTCTTC. Protein: CASSPHPGQGSPEQFF.

This clone was seen just once. The chain links TRBV7-2 to TRBJ1-1; no definite D call. Germline V gene data show CDR1 as SGHTA and CDR2 as FQGNSA. The CDR3 extends over 13 amino acids. The V end lost 5 bases, the J end lost 5 bases, and 12 bases lay between the germline ends. CDR3 nucleotide sequence: TGTGCCAGCAGCCCTCGACGCGGTACTGAAGCTTTCTTT. Its translation: CASSPRRGTEAFF.

The chain employs TRBV28 and TRBJ2-3; D possibly corresponds to TRBD2 (6 bases). The CDR3 runs 16 residues. V was pared by 6 bases and J by 2 bases, with 18 bases between. CDR1 and CDR2 (germline): MDHEN, SYDVKM. CDR3: CASSPWGAGDTDTQYF. CDR3 coding DNA: TGTGCCAGCAGCCCCTGGGGAGCGGGTGACACAGATACGCAGTATTTT.

The chain uses TRBV10-3 and TRBJ2-2, with TRBD2 as a possible D gene (6 bases). Germline CDR1 is ENHRY and CDR2 is SYGVKD. The V and J ends lost 0 bases and 5 bases respectively, with 16 bases between them. The CDR3 consists of 17 residues. CDR3 nucleotide sequence: TGTGCCATCAGTGAGTCTCCGGGATGGGGGGAGACCGGGGAGCTGTTTTTT. Amino acids: CAISESPGWGETGELFF.

V gene TRBV10-2 combines with J gene TRBJ2-1; 9 bases match TRBD1. CDR3 length equals 13 residues. Germline V gene sequence: CDR1 WSHSY, CDR2 SAAADI. The junction had 7 bases not matched to a gene; V was cut back by 7 bases and J by 9 bases. For the CDR3, the DNA is TGCGCCAGCAAAGGGACAGGGTTAGGTGAGCAGTTCTTC. As protein: CASKGTGLGEQFF.

This clone was observed once. The V gene is TRBV7-8, the J gene TRBJ2-2, with TRBD1 identical over 9 bases. With V trimmed by 3 bases and J by 4 bases, 12 bases remained unmatched. This CDR3 has 18 amino acids. Germline V CDR1 and CDR2: SGHVS, FQNEAQ. CDR3 nucleotide sequence: TGTGCCAGCAGCTTCCACAGGGGGCCAAGGGAGGCCACCGGGGAGCTGTTTTTT. Translation gives CASSFHRGPREATGELFF.

V gene TRBV19 combines with J gene TRBJ1-5, with 7 bases identical to TRBD1. The CDR3 sequence is 16 residues long. After removal of 3 bases from V and 8 bases from J, the junction contained 13 bases not matched to a gene. In germline, CDR1 is LNHDA, CDR2 SQIVND (reference sequence). The CDR3 sequence: CASSIWDSVTLKPQHF. The DNA of the CDR3 is TGTGCCAGTAGTATCTGGGACAGCGTGACGTTAAAGCCCCAGCATTTT.

The DNA for the CDR3 is TGCGCCAGCAGCCCGACCGCAGGGGGCGGGTACGAGCAGTACTTC. It yields the protein CASSPTAGGGYEQYF. The rearrangement uses TRBV5-1 and TRBJ2-7, with 8 bases aligning to TRBD1. Germline assignment: CDR1 SGHRS and CDR2 YFSETQ. The CDR3 totals 15 residues. V lost 4 bases and J lost 4; bases outside the gene matches: 10.

The chain is built from TRBV27 and TRBJ1-2; the D is unclear. The CDR3 spans 13 residues. V lost 4 bases and J 5 bases, leaving 11 bases between the germline ends. CDR1 and CDR2 (germline): MNHEY, SMNVEV (reference sequence). Written as DNA, the CDR3 is TGTGCCAGCAGTTCCAGTCCGCTTTATGGCTACACCTTC. Its protein is CASSSSPLYGYTF.

The rearrangement uses TRBV19 and TRBJ2-1; 8 bases fit TRBD2. CDR3 length: 15 residues. V lost 5 bases, J lost 4 bases, and 7 bases stayed unmatched. The germline gives CDR1 LNHDA, CDR2 SQIVND (reference sequence). DNA for the CDR3: TGTGCCAGTAGTTATAGCGGGGACTCATACAATGAGCAGTTCTTC. It is translated as CASSYSGDSYNEQFF.

The rearrangement links TRBV9 to TRBJ2-1; D is undetermined. The V gene's germline CDR1 is SGDLS and CDR2 YYNGEE. This CDR3 spans 13 amino acids. The ends were cut back, 4 bases at V and 7 bases at J, with 12 bases in the middle. In nucleotides, the CDR3 is TGTGCCAGCAGCCTCAAGGCCAGGAATGAGCAGTTCTTC. Amino acids: CASSLKARNEQFF.

This chain connects TRBV11-3 to TRBJ2-7; 8 bases fit TRBD1. Germline assignment: CDR1 SGHNT and CDR2 YENEEA. Losses at the gene ends were 6 bases for V and 0 bases for J; bases not matched to a gene: 4. The CDR3 extends over 14 amino acids. The CDR3 here is CASSRQGSSYEQYF. In DNA, the CDR3 is TGTGCCAGCAGTCGACAGGGGAGCTCCTACGAGCAGTACTTC.

The chain carries TRBV18 and TRBJ2-7; D might be TRBD1 (6 bases). Germline V gene lookup returns CDR1 KGHSH and CDR2 LQKENI. Trimming removed 3 bases from V and 2 bases from J, with 14 bases in between. CDR3 size: 15 residues. CDR3 nucleotides: TGTGCCAGCTCACCTGGACAGAAAAACCCCTACGAGCAGTACTTC. It yields the protein CASSPGQKNPYEQYF.

The chain links TRBV4-3 to TRBJ2-5, with TRBD1 identical over 8 bases. Germline-derived CDR1 and CDR2 are LGHNA and YSLEER. With 1 base clipped from V and 5 bases from J, the junction kept 0 bases outside the gene matches. CDR3 size: 13 residues. Written as DNA, the CDR3 is TGCGCCAGCAGCCAAGGACAGGGGGAGACCCAGTACTTC. Translating gives CASSQGQGETQYF.

V is TRBV15 and J is TRBJ2-3, with 8 bases identical to TRBD2. The CDR3 spans 15 residues. V shed 0 bases and J 6 bases; nucleotides not matched to a gene: 5. CDR1 LNHNV and CDR2 YYDKDF come from the germline V gene (reference sequence). CDR3 in amino acids: CATSRETSGGDTQYF. Written as DNA, the CDR3 is TGTGCCACCAGCAGAGAAACTAGCGGAGGGGATACGCAGTATTTT. Filled out from reference TRBV15 and TRBJ2-3, the complete variable domain reads DAMVIQNPRYQVTQFGKPVTLSCSQTLNHNVMYWYQQKSSQAPKLLFHYYDKDFNNEADTPDNFQSRRPNTSFCFLDIRSPGLGDTAMYLCATSRETSGGDTQYFGPGTRLTVL.

The chain couples TRBV13 to TRBJ2-7; maybe TRBD1 (7 bases). The CDR3 is 16 amino acids. Trimming shortened V by 0 bases and J by 2 bases, and 14 bases separated the two germline ends. CDR1 and CDR2 (germline): PRHDT, FYEKMQ (reference sequence). In DNA, the CDR3 is TGTGCCAGCAGCTTAGGTCGGGAGCAGGGGGCCTACGAGCAGTACTTC. It encodes CASSLGREQGAYEQYF.

The CDR3, as DNA: TGTGCTAGTGGTTTGGACAGGGGGCCCCCCTGGGGGTACTTC. The encoded protein is CASGLDRGPPWGYF. This chain links TRBV12-5 with TRBJ2-7; 9 bases match TRBD1. The CDR3 consists of 14 residues. V was pared by 1 base and J by 12 bases, with 10 bases of the junction left unmatched. The germline gives CDR1 LGHNT, CDR2 FRNRAP.

The chain employs TRBV5-5 and TRBJ2-7; D perhaps matches TRBD1 (5 bases). V was shortened by 6 bases and J by 3 bases, with 10 bases between the two germline ends. The CDR3 loop spans 12 amino acids. From germline, CDR1 is SGHKS and CDR2 YYEKEE (reference sequence). The DNA of the CDR3 is TGTGCCAGCACGCTTGACAGCTACGAGCAGTACTTC. It codes for CASTLDSYEQYF.

The chain employs TRBV19 and TRBJ1-6; D is possibly TRBD1 (5 bases). The CDR3 sequence is 13 residues long. Trimming took off 7 bases at V and 10 bases at J, with 14 bases between the two ends. Germline V gene sequence: CDR1 LNHDA, CDR2 SQIVND (reference sequence). CDR3 sequence: CASTPTGESPLHF. The CDR3 DNA reads as TGTGCCAGTACCCCGACGGGGGAATCACCCCTCCACTTT.

V gene TRBV29-1 combines with J gene TRBJ2-1; TRBD2 matches 14 bases. Germline CDR1 SQVTM, CDR2 ANQGSEA. Germline trimming cut 6 bases from V and 9 bases from J; bases unmatched to any gene: 7. This CDR3 contains 14 residues. Here the CDR3 reads CSVGLAGGLSEQFF. In DNA, the CDR3 is TGCAGCGTCGGACTAGCGGGAGGTCTGAGTGAGCAGTTCTTC.